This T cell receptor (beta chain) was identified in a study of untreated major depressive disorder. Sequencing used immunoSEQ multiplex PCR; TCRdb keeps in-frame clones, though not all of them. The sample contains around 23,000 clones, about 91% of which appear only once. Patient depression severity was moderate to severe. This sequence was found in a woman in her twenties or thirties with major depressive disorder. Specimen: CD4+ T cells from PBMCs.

CDR3 in DNA: TGTGCCAGCAGTTTATCTGTGGGGGGGAGTAACTATGGCTACACCTTC. Translating it yields CASSLSVGGSNYGYTF. The chain uses TRBV28 and TRBJ1-2; D might be TRBD1 (5 bases). The V end lost 1 base, the J end lost 1 base, and 13 bases lay between the germline ends. The CDR3 spans 16 residues. Germline values: CDR1 MDHEN, CDR2 SYDVKM.